A selection of T cell receptor beta chains follows, all from one sample in a study of T-cell reconstitution after alpha-beta-depleted transplantation in children. TCRdb processed the PCR reads anew with MiXCR; each CDR3 protein has one entry. The repertoire consists of 500,000 to 650,000 distinct CDR3 sequences, with 10% to 15% occurring once and the leading ten covering 2.2%. Sequencing used PBMCs, mostly from graft donor cells, obtained 360 days after TCRalphabeta/CD19-depleted stem cell transplant. The receptors here all came from a male patient younger than 18 who had a stem cell transplant for acute myeloid leukemia, so the T cells may come from the graft donor. CDR3s include the opening cysteine and the closing phenylalanine or tryptophan. Each record gives: CDR3 DNA, CDR3 protein, clone size, J gene, V gene, D gene. D genes are given only for firm matches. For some rows the clone size is stated as once, few or many, or as a class when expanded; others skip it.

CDR3 DNA: TGTGCCAGCAGCCGACAGTCCTCCTACGAGCAGTACTTC
CDR3 protein: CASSRQSSYEQYF
clone size: .
J gene: TRBJ2-7
V gene: TRBV5-5
D gene: .

CDR3 DNA: TGTGCCAGCAGTAGGGGGCAGATCTATGGCTACACCTTC
CDR3 protein: CASSRGQIYGYTF
clone size: .
J gene: TRBJ1-2
V gene: TRBV7-3
D gene: TRBD1

CDR3 DNA: TGTGCCACCAGCGGCGGTCAGATCACCGGGGAGCTGTTTTTT
CDR3 protein: CATSGGQITGELFF
clone size: few
J gene: TRBJ2-2
V gene: TRBV15
D gene: .

CDR3 DNA: TGCGCCAGCAGCACCCCGGGACAGGGGAGAAGAGAGACCCAGTACTTC
CDR3 protein: CASSTPGQGRRETQYF
clone size: .
J gene: TRBJ2-5
V gene: TRBV5-1
D gene: TRBD1

CDR3 DNA: TGTGCCAGCAGTTTACTGGACGGCCCAGGGCCCCAGCATTTT
CDR3 protein: CASSLLDGPGPQHF
clone size: .
J gene: TRBJ1-5
V gene: TRBV12-3/TRBV12-4
D gene: .

CDR3 DNA: TGTGCCACCAGTGACCCTCTCCGCGAGCAGTTCTTC
CDR3 protein: CATSDPLREQFF
clone size: few
J gene: TRBJ2-1
V gene: TRBV24-1
D gene: .

CDR3 DNA: TGTGCCAGCAGCTTATGGGGAGCGGGAGGGGGTGAGACCCAGTACTTC
CDR3 protein: CASSLWGAGGGETQYF
clone size: .
J gene: TRBJ2-5
V gene: TRBV7-2
D gene: TRBD2

CDR3 DNA: TGCAGTGCTTATCGGGACTCCTCCAACGAGCAGTACTTC
CDR3 protein: CSAYRDSSNEQYF
clone size: few
J gene: TRBJ2-7
V gene: TRBV20-1
D gene: .

CDR3 DNA: TGTGCCAGCAGTGCGGGACTAGCGACGAACACCGGGGAGCTGTTTTTT
CDR3 protein: CASSAGLATNTGELFF
clone size: .
J gene: TRBJ2-2
V gene: TRBV9
D gene: TRBD2

CDR3 DNA: TGTGCCAGCAGCCAAGGACTAGCGGGAGTTGGAGATACGCAGTATTTT
CDR3 protein: CASSQGLAGVGDTQYF
clone size: few
J gene: TRBJ2-3
V gene: TRBV3-1
D gene: TRBD2

CDR3 DNA: TGCGCCAGCAGCCCCTACGGGCAGACTAGCGGGAGGAATGAGCAGTTCTTC
CDR3 protein: CASSPYGQTSGRNEQFF
clone size: few
J gene: TRBJ2-1
V gene: TRBV5-1
D gene: TRBD2

CDR3 DNA: TGCAGCGTTGAACTCAGGGGCGGACTTGGCTACACCTTC
CDR3 protein: CSVELRGGLGYTF
clone size: many
J gene: TRBJ1-2
V gene: TRBV29-1
D gene: .

CDR3 DNA: TGTGCCATCAGTGAGGGTGCCGGGAGAGTCGCAGATACGCAGTATTTT
CDR3 protein: CAISEGAGRVADTQYF
clone size: .
J gene: TRBJ2-3
V gene: TRBV10-3
D gene: .

CDR3 DNA: TGTGCCACCAGTGACCCCGGACTAGCGGGAGGAGTTAATAATGAGCAGTTCTTC
CDR3 protein: CATSDPGLAGGVNNEQFF
clone size: many
J gene: TRBJ2-1
V gene: TRBV24-1
D gene: TRBD2

CDR3 DNA: TGTGCCAGCAGCCAAACAGCCCAAAATTTAAACATTCAGTACTTC
CDR3 protein: CASSQTAQNLNIQYF
clone size: many
J gene: TRBJ2-4
V gene: TRBV14
D gene: .

CDR3 DNA: TGTGCCAGCAGCTTAGACGCCCCGCCCTACGAGCAGTACTTC
CDR3 protein: CASSLDAPPYEQYF
clone size: many
J gene: TRBJ2-7
V gene: TRBV11-2
D gene: .

CDR3 DNA: TGTGCCAGCAGTCTGGGACTAGCGGCTAAGAACACCGGGGAGCTGTTTTTT
CDR3 protein: CASSLGLAAKNTGELFF
clone size: .
J gene: TRBJ2-2
V gene: TRBV27
D gene: TRBD2

CDR3 DNA: TGTGCCAGCAGCGTAGGCCCCCCCCTCGGGAACACTGAAGCTTTCTTT
CDR3 protein: CASSVGPPLGNTEAFF
clone size: few
J gene: TRBJ1-1
V gene: TRBV9
D gene: .

CDR3 DNA: TGCAGTGCTAGTCATTCGGCTAGCGGGGGCTACGAGCAGTACTTC
CDR3 protein: CSASHSASGGYEQYF
clone size: few
J gene: TRBJ2-7
V gene: TRBV20-1
D gene: TRBD2

CDR3 DNA: TGCAGTGCTACCCGGGACGCTCGACAGCCCCAGCATTTT
CDR3 protein: CSATRDARQPQHF
clone size: .
J gene: TRBJ1-5
V gene: TRBV20-1
D gene: .

CDR3 DNA: TGTGCCAGCAGCTTAGGACTAGCGGGACGGGAGCTGTTTTTT
CDR3 protein: CASSLGLAGRELFF
clone size: many
J gene: TRBJ2-2
V gene: TRBV7-9
D gene: TRBD2

CDR3 DNA: TGTGCCAGCACGCGCTACAGGATCTCCACAGATACGCAGTATTTT
CDR3 protein: CASTRYRISTDTQYF
clone size: few
J gene: TRBJ2-3
V gene: TRBV7-2
D gene: .

CDR3 DNA: TGCAGTGCTTGGACTAGCGGGAGGGCCGGTGAGCAGTACTTC
CDR3 protein: CSAWTSGRAGEQYF
clone size: .
J gene: TRBJ2-7
V gene: TRBV20-1
D gene: TRBD2

CDR3 DNA: TGTGCCAGCAGCTTAGCTAGGACTGGCTCCTACGAGCAGTACTTC
CDR3 protein: CASSLARTGSYEQYF
clone size: few
J gene: TRBJ2-7
V gene: TRBV7-2
D gene: .

CDR3 DNA: TGTGCCAGCAACAGAGAAGAGACCCAGTACTTC
CDR3 protein: CASNREETQYF
clone size: few
J gene: TRBJ2-5
V gene: TRBV2
D gene: .

CDR3 DNA: TGCAGTGCGACAAAGGGACAGGATAGCAATCAGCCCCAGCATTTT
CDR3 protein: CSATKGQDSNQPQHF
clone size: .
J gene: TRBJ1-5
V gene: TRBV20-1
D gene: TRBD1

CDR3 DNA: TGTGCCAGCAGGCGGACTAGCGGGAGACCTTACAATGAGCAGTTCTTC
CDR3 protein: CASRRTSGRPYNEQFF
clone size: .
J gene: TRBJ2-1
V gene: TRBV28
D gene: TRBD2

CDR3 DNA: TGTGCCAGCAGGCCCCTAGCGGGACCGAGCTCCTACGAGCAGTACTTC
CDR3 protein: CASRPLAGPSSYEQYF
clone size: few
J gene: TRBJ2-7
V gene: TRBV12-3/TRBV12-4
D gene: TRBD2

CDR3 DNA: TGTGCCAGCAGCTCAGAACCCCGGGGACTAGAATACAATGAGCAGTTCTTC
CDR3 protein: CASSSEPRGLEYNEQFF
clone size: few
J gene: TRBJ2-1
V gene: TRBV7-8
D gene: TRBD2

CDR3 DNA: TGTGCCACCAGCAGAGGGAGGGGCCTCTCCTACGAGCAGTACTTC
CDR3 protein: CATSRGRGLSYEQYF
clone size: .
J gene: TRBJ2-7
V gene: TRBV15
D gene: .

CDR3 DNA: TGTGCCAGCAGTGAACAGGGCAGGGGCTACACCTTC
CDR3 protein: CASSEQGRGYTF
clone size: .
J gene: TRBJ1-2
V gene: TRBV28
D gene: .

CDR3 DNA: TGCAGCGTACCAAGGGGGGCAGGGGTTGGCTACACCTTC
CDR3 protein: CSVPRGAGVGYTF
clone size: few
J gene: TRBJ1-2
V gene: TRBV29-1
D gene: .

CDR3 DNA: TGTGCCAGCAGCTTATACAATCAAGAGACCCAGTACTTC
CDR3 protein: CASSLYNQETQYF
clone size: many
J gene: TRBJ2-5
V gene: TRBV7-9
D gene: .

CDR3 DNA: TGTGCCAGCAGTCCCCCTAGCGCTGGGGCCAACGTCCTGACTTTC
CDR3 protein: CASSPPSAGANVLTF
clone size: many
J gene: TRBJ2-6
V gene: TRBV28
D gene: .

CDR3 DNA: TGTGCCAGCAGCCCCGGGACTAGCGGGATGTACGAGCAGTACTTC
CDR3 protein: CASSPGTSGMYEQYF
clone size: few
J gene: TRBJ2-7
V gene: TRBV27
D gene: TRBD2

CDR3 DNA: TGTGCCAGCTCACCATTAATAGAGACAGTTCACGAGCAGTACTTC
CDR3 protein: CASSPLIETVHEQYF
clone size: few
J gene: TRBJ2-7
V gene: TRBV18
D gene: .

CDR3 DNA: TGCAGCGTTTTCAAGCTGGAGGCTCACAATGAGCAGTTCTTC
CDR3 protein: CSVFKLEAHNEQFF
clone size: many
J gene: TRBJ2-1
V gene: TRBV29-1
D gene: .

CDR3 DNA: TGTGCCATCAGTGAGCACCCGACAGGATGGGGGGAGACCCAGTACTTC
CDR3 protein: CAISEHPTGWGETQYF
clone size: .
J gene: TRBJ2-5
V gene: TRBV10-3
D gene: .

CDR3 DNA: TGTGCCAGCAACCCGGGCACATGGAACACCGGGGAGCTGTTTTTT
CDR3 protein: CASNPGTWNTGELFF
clone size: .
J gene: TRBJ2-2
V gene: TRBV28
D gene: .

CDR3 DNA: TGTGCCAGCAGTTTTTCCATAAGTAGGGGAGCCGGCACTGAAGCTTTCTTT
CDR3 protein: CASSFSISRGAGTEAFF
clone size: many
J gene: TRBJ1-1
V gene: TRBV12-3/TRBV12-4
D gene: .

CDR3 DNA: TGCGCCAGCACTTCCTACATTCTCACCGGGACAGGGGTCATGAACACTGAAGCTTTCTTT
CDR3 protein: CASTSYILTGTGVMNTEAFF
clone size: .
J gene: TRBJ1-1
V gene: TRBV4-3
D gene: TRBD1

CDR3 DNA: TGTGCCAGCACCTCAAGGCGAACCAACAATGAGCAGTTCTTC
CDR3 protein: CASTSRRTNNEQFF
clone size: few
J gene: TRBJ2-1
V gene: TRBV6-2/TRBV6-3
D gene: .

CDR3 DNA: TGTGCCAGCAGTCCTCCGGGACAGCTAAACTATGGCTACACCTTC
CDR3 protein: CASSPPGQLNYGYTF
clone size: few
J gene: TRBJ1-2
V gene: TRBV27
D gene: TRBD1

CDR3 DNA: TGTGCCAGCAGTTTTAGTGGCTACACCTTC
CDR3 protein: CASSFSGYTF
clone size: many
J gene: TRBJ1-2
V gene: TRBV28
D gene: .

CDR3 DNA: TGTGCCAGCAGTTACTCGAAACTAGCGGGAGGCTCGTCCTACAATGAGCAGTTCTTC
CDR3 protein: CASSYSKLAGGSSYNEQFF
clone size: .
J gene: TRBJ2-1
V gene: TRBV6-5
D gene: TRBD2

CDR3 DNA: TGCAGCGTTGACCAGCGGGAGGGAAACACCGGGGAGCTGTTTTTT
CDR3 protein: CSVDQREGNTGELFF
clone size: few
J gene: TRBJ2-2
V gene: TRBV29-1
D gene: TRBD2

CDR3 DNA: TGTGCCAGCAGCTTAATTATCCCCGGACAGGGTGACTCCTACGAGCAGTACTTC
CDR3 protein: CASSLIIPGQGDSYEQYF
clone size: many
J gene: TRBJ2-7
V gene: TRBV7-6
D gene: TRBD1

CDR3 DNA: TGTGCCAGCAGTTTGGGGACTAGCGTTTCCGAGCAGTACTTC
CDR3 protein: CASSLGTSVSEQYF
clone size: .
J gene: TRBJ2-7
V gene: TRBV28
D gene: TRBD2

CDR3 DNA: TGTGCCAGCGCCCCGGGACTAGCGGAATTTCAAGAGACCCAGTACTTC
CDR3 protein: CASAPGLAEFQETQYF
clone size: .
J gene: TRBJ2-5
V gene: TRBV6-2/TRBV6-3
D gene: TRBD2

CDR3 DNA: TGTGCCAGCAGCGTATGGTACTTTAACACCGGGGAGCTGTTTTTT
CDR3 protein: CASSVWYFNTGELFF
clone size: .
J gene: TRBJ2-2
V gene: TRBV9
D gene: .

CDR3 DNA: TGTGCCAGCAGGGCACCGGGACTAGCGGGGCTCCAAGAGACCCAGTACTTC
CDR3 protein: CASRAPGLAGLQETQYF
clone size: many
J gene: TRBJ2-5
V gene: TRBV6-2/TRBV6-3
D gene: TRBD2

CDR3 DNA: TGTGCCAGCAGTTACGGGTTTAGTTCTCATGAGCAGTTCTTC
CDR3 protein: CASSYGFSSHEQFF
clone size: many
J gene: TRBJ2-1
V gene: TRBV6-5
D gene: .

CDR3 DNA: TGTGCCAGCAGTTTGACCCGAGGGGGATTCAACGAGCAGTACTTC
CDR3 protein: CASSLTRGGFNEQYF
clone size: many
J gene: TRBJ2-7
V gene: TRBV6-5
D gene: .

CDR3 DNA: TGTGCCAGCAGCTCTCTTAGCGGGAGGGCCTACGAGCAGTACTTC
CDR3 protein: CASSSLSGRAYEQYF
clone size: .
J gene: TRBJ2-7
V gene: TRBV11-2
D gene: TRBD2